This T cell receptor beta chain was obtained from a study of cytomegalovirus exposure and HLA in healthy donors. Broader study findings: In vitro checks showed that three CMV-associated chains really do target CMV antigens. Among TCR beta chains, those listed as cytomegalovirus-associated numbered about 150. Diagnosis of cytomegalovirus status made by the classifier reportedly showed high specificity and sensitivity. TCR clusters originating in the first cohort tended to co-occur in the roughly 120 validation repertoires, according to a later analysis.

Here immunoSEQ multiplex PCR was the method, and the copy in TCRdb shows in-frame clones only, minus some. The repertoire holds about 220,000 clones, with over 80% as singletons. This CDR3 has 15 residues. The V gene lost 6 bases and the J gene lost 5 bases, with 17 bases spanning the gap. CDR1 is MNHEY and CDR2 is SVGAGI in the germline V gene. Of note for this clone: Its matching antigen is unknown.

The rearrangement joins TRBV6-5 to TRBJ1-5; TRBD1 might be the D (5 bases). The TCR sequence derives from a woman in her twenties or thirties in good health and CMV-seropositive. Sample: PBMCs. In DNA, the CDR3 is TGTGCCAGCAGCACCACCGGGGCTCCCCATCAGCCCCAGCATTTT. This translates into CASSTTGAPHQPQHF.